This entry features one T cell receptor (beta chain) sequence. Everyone who took part was roughly 18 to 89 years old, and they came from about 23 US areas. These data are taken from a study of blood T cell repertoires in COVID-19. The CDR3 has 18 residues. J lost 5 bases, V lost 2 bases, and 9 bases had no gene match. Germline V gives CDR1 KGHDR, CDR2 SFDVKD. Assay used: immunoSEQ multiplex PCR; TCRdb lists only in-frame clones, some missing. The sample lists about 320,000 clones, about nine tenths occurring once. The TCR comes from a man in his sixties who had recovered from COVID-19. This rearrangement joins TRBV24-1 to TRBJ2-3, with 13 bases lining up with TRBD2. The sequencing sample was made of PBMCs or T cells enriched from blood (not recorded which). Here the CDR3 DNA reads TGTGCCACCAGTGATTCTCCTAGGACTAGCGGGAGAGGAGATACGCAGTATTTT. Its protein is CATSDSPRTSGRGDTQYF.